This passage covers 15 T cell receptor beta chains from one sample sequenced in a study of blood T cell repertoires in COVID-19. Measured with immunoSEQ multiplex PCR; TCRdb has only the in-frame clones, and not every one. The sample includes around 170,000 clones, around 80% of them seen just once. Source material: peripheral blood. These receptors were collected from a young man with active or convalescent COVID-19.

This clone was detected once. CDR3 region: CASSNRVESPLHF. The DNA for the CDR3 is TGTGCCAGCAGTAACAGGGTTGAATCACCCCTCCACTTT. This sequence joins TRBV12-3 or TRBV12-4 and TRBJ1-6; D may be TRBD1 (6 bases). This CDR3 has 13 amino acids. V dropped 5 bases and J dropped 10 bases, with 12 bases sitting between them.

The rearrangement uses TRBV5-1 and TRBJ2-7; 7 bases agree with TRBD1. Germline V gene sequence: CDR1 SGHRS, CDR2 YFSETQ. With 4 bases clipped from V and 0 bases from J, the junction kept 7 bases outside the gene matches. The CDR3 contains 15 residues. The CDR3 is CASSPATGTSYEQYF. The DNA of the CDR3 is TGCGCCAGCAGCCCGGCGACAGGGACCTCCTACGAGCAGTACTTC. The full variable domain, with the rest looked up from reference TRBV5-1 and TRBJ2-7, is KAGVTQTPRYLIKTRGQQVTLSCSPISGHRSVSWYQQTPGQGLQFLFEYFSETQRNKGNFPGRFSGRQFSNSRSEMNVSTLELGDSALYLCASSPATGTSYEQYFGPGTRLTVT.

The chain carries TRBV12-5 and TRBJ2-2; no clear D. Per germline, CDR1 LGHNT and CDR2 FRNRAP. V lost 4 bases to trimming and J lost 4 bases, with 7 bases between them. The CDR3 spans 13 residues. The CDR3 reads CASGSEFTGELFF. DNA for the CDR3: TGTGCTAGTGGTTCGGAGTTCACCGGGGAGCTGTTTTTT.

This chain joins TRBV28 and TRBJ1-4; 10 nucleotides line up with TRBD1. Germline-derived CDR1 and CDR2 are MDHEN and SYDVKM. V gave up 7 bases and J gave up 8 bases; unmatched junction bases: 13. The length of the CDR3 is 16 residues. CDR3 nucleotides: TGTGCCAGCATCCCTACGGAGACAGGGGGCAGGGAAAAACTGTTTTTT. As protein: CASIPTETGGREKLFF.

This chain uses TRBV6-5 with TRBJ2-7, with unresolved D. CDR1 and CDR2 (germline): MNHEY, SVGAGI. This CDR3 has 13 amino acids. V gave up 5 bases and J gave up 2 bases, with 10 bases separating them. This CDR3 is CASSTTLPYEQYV. DNA of the CDR3: TGTGCCAGCAGTACCACCCTACCCTACGAGCAGTACGTC.

This clone was seen only once. J is TRBJ1-5 and V is TRBV5-4, with 7 bases that match TRBD1. The CDR3 contains 14 residues. CDR1 is SGHNT, CDR2 YYREEE, per germline (reference sequence). V was pared by 4 bases and J by 4 bases, with 5 bases of the junction left unmatched. The CDR3 sequence: CASSLQGYNQPQHF. The CDR3, as DNA: TGTGCCAGCAGCCTACAGGGGTATAATCAGCCCCAGCATTTT.

V usage is TRBV4-3 and J usage is TRBJ2-7; a possible D gene is TRBD1 (6 bases). This CDR3 has 17 amino acids. The germline V and J ends were trimmed by 0 bases and 2 bases, with 17 bases remaining between them. Germline CDR1 and CDR2: LGHNA and YSLEER. CDR3 loop: CASSQDRETGSAYEQYF. The CDR3 DNA reads as TGCGCCAGCAGCCAAGATCGTGAGACAGGATCGGCCTACGAGCAGTACTTC.

The rearrangement links TRBV7-2 to TRBJ1-4, with D hard to call. The germline CDR1 and CDR2 sequences are SGHTA and FQGNSA. The V gene lost 1 base and the J gene lost 5 bases, with 14 bases spanning the gap. The CDR3 runs to 16 residues. The CDR3 spells CASSLVGSPRNEKLFF. The CDR3 DNA reads TGTGCCAGCAGCTTAGTCGGATCGCCTAGGAATGAAAAACTGTTTTTT.

The chain joins TRBV5-8 to TRBJ1-5; 10 bases map to TRBD1. V gave up 4 bases and J gave up 5 bases; unmatched junction bases: 6. The germline V gene has CDR1 SGHTS and CDR2 YDEGEE. The CDR3 length is 15 residues. The CDR3 loop reads CASSPWDRGDQPQHF. CDR3 nucleotide sequence: TGTGCCAGCAGCCCGTGGGACAGGGGTGATCAGCCCCAGCATTTT.

J is TRBJ2-2 and V is TRBV2, with TRBD2 as a possible D gene (6 bases). V lost 7 bases and J 1 base, leaving 10 bases between the germline ends. The germline gives CDR1 SNHLY, CDR2 FYNNEI. The CDR3 is made up of 14 amino acids. The CDR3 region has the DNA TGTGCCAGCAACAACGGGGGGAACACCGGGGAGCTGTTTTTT. It yields the protein CASNNGGNTGELFF.

This clone was seen a few times. The chain has TRBV6-6 and TRBJ2-3, with 12 bases identical to TRBD2. CDR3 length: 17 amino acids. Germline trimming cut 5 bases from V and 4 bases from J; bases unmatched to any gene: 10. Germline-derived CDR1 and CDR2 are MNHNY and SVGAGI (reference sequence). The CDR3 reads CASSPRRTSGNSDTQYF. CDR3 nucleotide sequence: TGTGCCAGCAGTCCCCGTAGGACTAGCGGGAACTCAGATACGCAGTATTTT.

Only a few counts were recorded for this clone. V gene TRBV6-1 combines with J gene TRBJ2-1; 7 positions match TRBD2. V gave up 2 bases and J gave up 4 bases; unmatched junction bases: 5. The CDR3 consists of 15 residues. The germline V gene encodes CDR1 MNHNS and CDR2 SASEGT. The CDR3 DNA sequence: TGTGCCAGCAGTGAAAGCAGCGGGGATTACAATGAGCAGTTCTTC. Protein sequence: CASSESSGDYNEQFF.

V gene TRBV5-5 combines with J gene TRBJ1-5; 8 bases are a match to TRBD1. The V gene's germline CDR1 is SGHKS and CDR2 YYEKEE (reference sequence). The trim removed 3 bases at V and 4 bases at J, leaving 3 bases unmatched. This CDR3 spans 14 amino acids. The CDR3 loop is CASSSGQGNQPQHF. In nucleotides, the CDR3 is TGTGCCAGCAGCTCAGGACAGGGAAATCAGCCCCAGCATTTT.

CDR3 coding DNA: TGTGCCAGCAGCGCCAACAGGGGCACAGATACGCAGTATTTT. It encodes CASSANRGTDTQYF. This chain joins TRBV9 and TRBJ2-3; possible D gene TRBD1, 6 bases. Germline CDR1 SGDLS, CDR2 YYNGEE. V was clipped by 3 bases and J by 1 base, with 9 bases between them. The CDR3 covers 14 residues.

The chain has TRBV19 and TRBJ2-7, with D possibly matching TRBD1 (7 bases). This CDR3 contains 17 residues. CDR1 LNHDA and CDR2 SQIVND come from the germline V gene (reference sequence). V was pared by 3 bases and J by 3 bases, with 21 bases between. The CDR3: CASSIKGGQSQFYEQYF. The CDR3 DNA sequence: TGTGCCAGTAGTATCAAGGGGGGACAGTCACAGTTCTACGAGCAGTACTTC. Together with reference TRBV19 and TRBJ2-7, the CDR3 gives the full variable domain: DGGITQSPKYLFRKEGQNVTLSCEQNLNHDAMYWYRQDPGQGLRLIYYSQIVNDFQKGDIAEGYSVSREKKESFPLTVTSAQKNPTAFYLCASSIKGGQSQFYEQYFGPGTRLTVT.